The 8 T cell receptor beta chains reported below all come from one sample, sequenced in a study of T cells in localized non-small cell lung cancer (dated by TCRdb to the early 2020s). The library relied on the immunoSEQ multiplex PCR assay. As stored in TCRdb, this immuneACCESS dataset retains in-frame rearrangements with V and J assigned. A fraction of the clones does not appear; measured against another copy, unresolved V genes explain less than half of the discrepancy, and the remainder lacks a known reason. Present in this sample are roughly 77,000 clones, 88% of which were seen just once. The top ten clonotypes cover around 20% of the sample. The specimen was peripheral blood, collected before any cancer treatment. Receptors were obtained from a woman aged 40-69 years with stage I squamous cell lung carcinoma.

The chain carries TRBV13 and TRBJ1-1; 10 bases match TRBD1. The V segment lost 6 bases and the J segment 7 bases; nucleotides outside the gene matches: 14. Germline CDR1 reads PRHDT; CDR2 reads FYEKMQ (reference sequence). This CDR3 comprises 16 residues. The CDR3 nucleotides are TGTGCCAGCAGTTTTATCCCGGGACAGGGGAGAGGTGAAGCTTTCTTT. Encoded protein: CASSFIPGQGRGEAFF.

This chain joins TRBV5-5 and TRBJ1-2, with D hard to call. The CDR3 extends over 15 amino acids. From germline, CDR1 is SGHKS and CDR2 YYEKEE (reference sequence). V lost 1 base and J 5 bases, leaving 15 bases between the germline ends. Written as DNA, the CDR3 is TGTGCCAGCAGCTTGCGGGGAGCTAGCTCTTATGGCTACACCTTC. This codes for CASSLRGASSYGYTF.

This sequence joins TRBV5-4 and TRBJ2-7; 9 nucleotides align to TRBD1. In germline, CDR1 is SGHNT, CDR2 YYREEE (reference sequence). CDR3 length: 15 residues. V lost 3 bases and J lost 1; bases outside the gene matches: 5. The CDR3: CASSWGQGASYEQYF. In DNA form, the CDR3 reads TGTGCCAGCAGCTGGGGACAGGGCGCGTCCTACGAGCAGTACTTC.

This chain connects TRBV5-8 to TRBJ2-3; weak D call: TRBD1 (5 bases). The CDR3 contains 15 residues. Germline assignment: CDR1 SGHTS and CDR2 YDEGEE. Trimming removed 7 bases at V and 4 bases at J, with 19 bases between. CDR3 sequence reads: CASLLPGLISDTQYF. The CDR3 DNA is TGTGCCAGCCTACTCCCAGGGCTAATTTCAGATACGCAGTATTTT.

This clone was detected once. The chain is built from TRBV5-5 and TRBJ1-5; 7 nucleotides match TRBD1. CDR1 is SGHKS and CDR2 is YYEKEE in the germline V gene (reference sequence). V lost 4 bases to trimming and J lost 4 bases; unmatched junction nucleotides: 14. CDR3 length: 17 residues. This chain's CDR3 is CASSPSFLTGLNQPQHF. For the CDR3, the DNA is TGTGCCAGCAGCCCCTCTTTCCTGACAGGGTTAAATCAGCCCCAGCATTTT.

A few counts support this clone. CDR3 sequence (DNA): TGCGCCAGCAGGGAGGCAGGGGAAGTCCAAGAGACCCAGTACTTC. It translates to CASREAGEVQETQYF. This rearrangement joins TRBV5-1 to TRBJ2-5; D is perhaps TRBD1 (6 bases). The V and J ends lost 5 bases and 1 base respectively, with 15 bases between them. Looked up from germline, CDR1 is SGHRS and CDR2 is YFSETQ. The CDR3 is 15 residues long.

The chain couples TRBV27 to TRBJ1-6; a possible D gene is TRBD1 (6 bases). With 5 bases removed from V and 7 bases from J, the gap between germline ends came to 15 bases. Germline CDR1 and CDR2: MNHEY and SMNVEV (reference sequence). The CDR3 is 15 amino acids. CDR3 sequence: CASSPRGGSNSPLHF. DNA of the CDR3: TGTGCCAGCAGTCCAAGGGGGGGGTCGAATTCACCCCTCCACTTT.

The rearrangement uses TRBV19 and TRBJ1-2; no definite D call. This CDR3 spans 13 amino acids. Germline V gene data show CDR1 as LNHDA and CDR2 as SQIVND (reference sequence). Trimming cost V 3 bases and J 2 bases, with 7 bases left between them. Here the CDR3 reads CASSIGVNYGYTF. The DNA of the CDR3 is TGTGCCAGTAGTATTGGGGTAAACTATGGCTACACCTTC. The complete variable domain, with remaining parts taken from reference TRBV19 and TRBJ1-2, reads DGGITQSPKYLFRKEGQNVTLSCEQNLNHDAMYWYRQDPGQGLRLIYYSQIVNDFQKGDIAEGYSVSREKKESFPLTVTSAQKNPTAFYLCASSIGVNYGYTFGSGTRLTVV.